The source of this T cell receptor (beta chain) is a study of shared clonotypes between healthy human individuals (dated by TCRdb to about 2020). About the investigation overall: A few men and two women, aged 18 to 49 years, made up the cohort. Leukapheresis yielded between about 0.85 and 10 billion PBMCs per donor. For each donor, CD4 naive and CD4 memory were each run on three plates, CD8 naive on two plates, and CD8 memory on one plate. To increase sequencing depth and limit assay-specific biases, TCR repertoire library preparation and sequencing were carried out by different laboratories using diverse techniques. Blood TCR repertoires of about 5 healthy adults were deeply sequenced to estimate repertoire size and the extent of clonotype sharing between individuals.

The CDR3, from cysteine to phenylalanine, totals 17 residues. Of all the DNA, just the CDR3 is kept, 51 bases in frame from base 1. CDR1 and CDR2 are drawn from the germline V gene: LGHNA, YNFKEQ. V and J are trimmed by 2 bases and 6 bases, and the gene matches miss 15 bases of the junction. For the CD8 naive samples, CD45RO-negative cells were positively selected for CCR7, yielding a CD45RA+CCR7+ population from which TemRA cells were excluded. Donors were healthy HIV-negative adults with no recently reported acute infections or vaccinations. All donors were Caucasian adults living in Nashville, Tennessee, USA. Blood was collected by leukapheresis, and PBMCs were isolated by Ficoll-Histopaque density gradient centrifugation and then cryopreserved in liquid nitrogen vapor phase. Analytical flow cytometry was used to check the purity and quantity of each magnetically sorted T cell population. Genomic DNA was isolated from every sorted fraction and measured by UV absorbance on a Nanodrop 2000c.

Study-wide conclusions, independent of this receptor: Pairwise subsampling led to the expectation that sequencing depth would affect the degree of clonotype sharing among donors. Sampling was limited to blood, and TCR repertoires in tissue likely differ from TCR repertoires in blood. Incomplete sequencing was indicated by rarefaction of sorted-subset datasets, despite the large sequencing depth. Naive subsets generally had larger estimated clonotype richness than memory subsets did. Sharing across a handful of donors was observed for roughly 5.4% of naive CD4, over 3% of naive CD8, roughly 2.4% of memory CD4, and approximately 0.41% of memory CD8 clonotypes. Higher generation probabilities were observed for clonotypes shared by all four sorted-subset donors than for non-shared clonotypes. The small number of donors limited the genetic and exposure-history diversity represented.

A note on this clone: Its antigen specificity is not known. The input lacks base qualities; no much larger clone sits a single base away.

TCR CDR3 regions were amplified from genomic DNA by multiplex PCR using the deep immunoSEQ assay. For each cell subset, the extracted genomic DNA was distributed evenly across all wells of several immunoSEQ 96-well plates, and each plate served as one replicate. For sorted subsets, approximately 200 ng of genomic DNA, equivalent to 25,000 to 35,000 T cell genomes, went into each replicate PCR. Purified libraries were quantified with a Qubit 3.0 fluorometer, sized on a Bioanalyzer 2100, and re-quantified with the KAPA Library Quantification kit. A separate single-read 150-cycle Illumina NextSeq 550 flow cell was used to sequence each immunoSEQ 96-well plate. The study's processing was this. Because the immunoSEQ output held only junctional sequences and lacked quality scores, the filtering could not match the filtering applied to full-length reads. Sequences were annotated with PyIR, a Python wrapper for IgBLAST v1.9, using IMGT germline references to assign V/J genes and CDR3. Reads with weak V/J assignments (E-value above 1e-6), missing CDR3, stop codons, out-of-frame junctions, or ambiguous translated residues were removed. V3J clonotypes were defined as sequences sharing the same inferred V gene, J gene, and CDR3 amino acid sequence. To compute the percentage overlap between repertoires, the number of shared unique clonotypes was divided by the size of the smaller repertoire. Three approaches were used to assess repertoire richness: RTK rarefaction, the Chao1 estimator, and Recon v2.1 estimates of unobserved clonotypes. Generation probabilities for all TCRbeta clonotypes obtained by the gDNA method from a handful of donors were computed using OLGA. The clones in this table, taken by TCRdb from immuneACCESS, are in-frame only. Not every clone is retained; where verified, under half of the shortfall comes from an unresolved V gene, and the cause of the rest is unknown. That table supplies the V and J calls and clone size; D and trimming were determined from the DNA. The sample table holds approximately 1.9 million clones, of which 85% to 95% were seen once. Together, the top ten hold around 1.7% of the sample.

Input material: naive CD8+ T cells from PBMCs. The cell subset or site tag for this specimen amounts to: CD45RA+CCR7+. This clonotype originated in a man aged 18 to 30 in good health. Some clones in this sample may be carry-over from other donors' samples. The rearranged segments are TRBV4-2 and TRBJ1-2; 7 central bases correspond to TRBD1. For the CDR3, the sequence is CASSQRDDRVVMDGYTF. The nucleotides read TGTGCCAGCAGCCAAAGGGACGACAGGGTGGTCATGGATGGCTACACCTTC.